The entry below gives a single T cell receptor (beta chain) sequence along with its context. Its antigen is not known. Germline is not matched at one junction end, which may reflect a read error. A primer in the constant region served to generate TCR beta cDNA from 500 ng of total RNA. Three-round nested multiplex PCR performed with slightly modified ARM-PCR produced the TCR beta libraries. Each of the first two PCR rounds ran around 10 cycles with TRBV1-TRBV30 forward and C-beta reverse primers. TCRdb fed the multiplex PCR reads into MiXCR, producing one record per CDR3 protein. The sample yields 150,000 to 200,000 distinct CDR3 sequences, approximately 80% seen once. This sample was taken from a study of tumor-infiltrating lymphocytes in primary liver carcinoma. From unsorted bulk tissue weighing roughly 17-31 mg, DNA and RNA were co-extracted. Five distinct regions per tumor were sampled. The CDR3 length is 15 residues. Germline CDR1 is SGHTS and CDR2 is YDEGEE.

The study, taken as a whole, reports: Tumor-adjacent and tumor-blood pairs shared less of their repertoires than tumor region pairs shared. Blood had a significantly lower top-250-clone fraction than tumors did (p = 0.039).

The chain couples TRBV5-8 to TRBJ2-1, with TRBD2 as a possible D gene (6 bases). The origin of this receptor is a middle-aged man with primary liver carcinoma and hepatitis B virus infection. Sequences were obtained from tumor tissue from primary liver carcinoma. As DNA, the CDR3 is TGTGTCAGCAACCCCTCAGTAATGGGAGGTTATGAGCAGTTCTTC. This sequence encodes CVSNPSVMGGYEQFF.